This entry lists 11 T cell receptor beta chains sequenced from one sample in a study of long-term antiretroviral therapy in people with HIV. Assay version v3.0 of immunoSEQ was used, and it was run at survey level. Assay used: immunoSEQ multiplex PCR; TCRdb lists only in-frame clones, some missing. The sample has around 19,000 clones; approximately 81% are singletons. The specimen comprised unsorted PBMCs, sampled less than 2.5 years after starting antiretroviral therapy. The receptors were gathered from a man aged 35 to 55 with HIV.

This sequence joins TRBV27 and TRBJ2-3; 13 bases map to TRBD2. Per the germline V gene, CDR1 is MNHEY and CDR2 is SMNVEV (reference sequence). The length of the CDR3 is 18 residues. The V gene end was trimmed by 3 bases and the J gene end by 3 bases; junction bases not matched to a gene: 9. The CDR3 bases are TGTGCCAGCAGTTTGCTAAGGACTAGCGGGAGATTAACAGATACGCAGTATTTT. As protein: CASSLLRTSGRLTDTQYF.

This sequence joins TRBV29-1 and TRBJ2-7; D might be TRBD2 (6 bases). CDR1 is SQVTM, CDR2 ANQGSEA, per germline. The ends were cut back, 7 bases at V and 2 bases at J, with 15 bases in the middle. The CDR3 contains 13 residues. CDR3 sequence: CSAFRGLTYEQYF. CDR3 DNA: TGCAGCGCCTTTCGGGGGTTAACCTACGAGCAGTACTTC.

V gene TRBV5-6 combines with J gene TRBJ1-5; 7 bases are a match to TRBD1. Germline V gene data show CDR1 as SGHDT and CDR2 as YYEEEE. The CDR3 consists of 15 residues. V lost 2 bases and J lost 3; bases outside the gene matches: 5. The CDR3 loop reads CASSFGTANNQPQHF. The CDR3 coding sequence is TGTGCCAGCAGCTTTGGGACAGCTAACAATCAGCCCCAGCATTTT.

V usage is TRBV4-1 and J usage is TRBJ2-2, with TRBD2 matching over 15 bases. The J segment lost 1 base and the V segment lost 1 base, leaving 7 bases of the junction unmatched. The CDR3 spans 20 residues. CDR1 is MGHRA and CDR2 is YSYEKL in the germline V gene. This CDR3 is CASSQAVTGLAGGNTGELFF. The CDR3 DNA is TGCGCCAGCAGCCAAGCGGTAACGGGACTAGCGGGGGGGAACACCGGGGAGCTGTTTTTT.

This clone was picked up a small number of times. The V and J genes are TRBV9 and TRBJ2-3; the D is unclear. V was cut by 1 base and J by 1 base, with 4 bases left in between. Germline CDR1 SGDLS, CDR2 YYNGEE. The CDR3 is 13 residues long. The CDR3 sequence is CASSVRRTDTQYF. The CDR3 nucleotides are TGTGCCAGCAGCGTACGCCGCACAGATACGCAGTATTTT.

The V and J genes are TRBV5-1 and TRBJ2-5; D is possibly TRBD1 (6 bases). The germline gives CDR1 SGHRS, CDR2 YFSETQ. This CDR3 contains 13 residues. V was shortened by 4 bases and J by 3 bases, with 10 bases between the two germline ends. CDR3: CASSTPGEETQYF. The DNA for the CDR3 is TGCGCCAGCAGCACCCCAGGGGAAGAGACCCAGTACTTC.

The chain carries TRBV5-6 and TRBJ2-7; the match to TRBD1 covers 10 bases. Germline V gives CDR1 SGHDT, CDR2 YYEEEE. V shed 4 bases and J 4 bases; nucleotides not matched to a gene: 8. This CDR3 region has 15 residues. The CDR3 region has the DNA TGTGCCAGCAGCCCAAACGACAGGGGGCAATACGAGCAGTACTTC. This encodes CASSPNDRGQYEQYF.

The chain carries TRBV10-3 and TRBJ2-7, with D tentatively TRBD1 or TRBD2 (6 bases each). CDR1 and CDR2 (germline): ENHRY, SYGVKD. The CDR3 length is 15 residues. The V end was cut by 8 bases, the J end by 3 bases, with 20 bases between. The CDR3 DNA reads TGTGCCATCTCCAGCCCTCGCGGGACACTCTACGAGCAGTACTTC. Residues: CAISSPRGTLYEQYF.

The chain couples TRBV30 to TRBJ2-7; 7 bases match TRBD1. CDR3 size: 12 residues. Germline loops: CDR1 GTSNPN, CDR2 SVGIG (reference sequence). Unmatched junction bases numbered 1, after V lost 2 bases and J lost 3 bases. In nucleotides, the CDR3 is TGTGCCTGGAGTACAGGGGTCTACGAGCAGTACTTC. This encodes CAWSTGVYEQYF.

This clone was counted once. CDR3: CASSRMSWVHEQYF. The CDR3 region has the DNA TGTGCCAGCAGCCGAATGAGTTGGGTCCACGAGCAGTACTTC. The chain is built from TRBV28 and TRBJ2-7, with D uncertain. This CDR3 region has 14 residues. The V gene lost 6 bases and the J gene lost 5 bases, with 17 bases spanning the gap. The germline V gene has CDR1 MDHEN and CDR2 SYDVKM.

The chain links TRBV19 to TRBJ2-7; 8 positions match TRBD1. V lost 9 bases to trimming and J lost 5 bases; unmatched junction nucleotides: 6. The CDR3 length is 12 residues. CDR1 and CDR2 from the germline V gene are LNHDA and SQIVND (reference sequence). The CDR3 coding sequence is TGTGCCAGCAGGACAGGGTTCAACGAGCAGTACTTC. As protein: CASRTGFNEQYF.